These 3 T cell receptor beta chains originate from one sample sequenced in a study of blood T cell repertoires in COVID-19. Data came from immunoSEQ multiplex PCR; TCRdb stores just in-frame clones and leaves some out. The table lists some 26,000 clones, roughly 82% of them singletons. Input material: peripheral blood. The receptors shown here come from a man aged 80 or over with active or convalescent COVID-19.

V is TRBV7-6 and J is TRBJ1-2; the D gene is possibly TRBD1 (6 bases). Germline loops: CDR1 SGHVS, CDR2 FNYEAQ. This CDR3 spans 17 amino acids. V was cut by 1 base and J by 6 bases, with 21 bases left in between. The chain's CDR3 is CASSLDQQGRYSDGYTF. The CDR3 bases are TGTGCCAGCAGCTTAGACCAACAGGGACGGTATTCCGATGGCTACACCTTC.

The chain employs TRBV4-2 and TRBJ2-4; the D is unclear. V was clipped by 0 bases and J by 0 bases, with 9 bases between them. Germline lookup yields CDR1 LGHNA and CDR2 YNFKEQ. The CDR3 contains 16 residues. This CDR3 reads CASSQERTKAKNIQYF. The CDR3 region has the DNA TGTGCCAGCAGCCAAGAGCGAACCAAAGCCAAAAACATTCAGTACTTC.

V is TRBV28 and J is TRBJ2-7, with D tentatively TRBD2 (5 bases). Germline-derived CDR1 and CDR2 are MDHEN and SYDVKM. Between the trimmed V and J ends, which lost 3 bases and 2 bases, there was a span of 8 bases. The CDR3 totals 13 residues. The CDR3 region has the DNA TGTGCCAGCAGTTTCGGGGAGCCCTACGAGCAGTACTTC. Amino acids: CASSFGEPYEQYF.